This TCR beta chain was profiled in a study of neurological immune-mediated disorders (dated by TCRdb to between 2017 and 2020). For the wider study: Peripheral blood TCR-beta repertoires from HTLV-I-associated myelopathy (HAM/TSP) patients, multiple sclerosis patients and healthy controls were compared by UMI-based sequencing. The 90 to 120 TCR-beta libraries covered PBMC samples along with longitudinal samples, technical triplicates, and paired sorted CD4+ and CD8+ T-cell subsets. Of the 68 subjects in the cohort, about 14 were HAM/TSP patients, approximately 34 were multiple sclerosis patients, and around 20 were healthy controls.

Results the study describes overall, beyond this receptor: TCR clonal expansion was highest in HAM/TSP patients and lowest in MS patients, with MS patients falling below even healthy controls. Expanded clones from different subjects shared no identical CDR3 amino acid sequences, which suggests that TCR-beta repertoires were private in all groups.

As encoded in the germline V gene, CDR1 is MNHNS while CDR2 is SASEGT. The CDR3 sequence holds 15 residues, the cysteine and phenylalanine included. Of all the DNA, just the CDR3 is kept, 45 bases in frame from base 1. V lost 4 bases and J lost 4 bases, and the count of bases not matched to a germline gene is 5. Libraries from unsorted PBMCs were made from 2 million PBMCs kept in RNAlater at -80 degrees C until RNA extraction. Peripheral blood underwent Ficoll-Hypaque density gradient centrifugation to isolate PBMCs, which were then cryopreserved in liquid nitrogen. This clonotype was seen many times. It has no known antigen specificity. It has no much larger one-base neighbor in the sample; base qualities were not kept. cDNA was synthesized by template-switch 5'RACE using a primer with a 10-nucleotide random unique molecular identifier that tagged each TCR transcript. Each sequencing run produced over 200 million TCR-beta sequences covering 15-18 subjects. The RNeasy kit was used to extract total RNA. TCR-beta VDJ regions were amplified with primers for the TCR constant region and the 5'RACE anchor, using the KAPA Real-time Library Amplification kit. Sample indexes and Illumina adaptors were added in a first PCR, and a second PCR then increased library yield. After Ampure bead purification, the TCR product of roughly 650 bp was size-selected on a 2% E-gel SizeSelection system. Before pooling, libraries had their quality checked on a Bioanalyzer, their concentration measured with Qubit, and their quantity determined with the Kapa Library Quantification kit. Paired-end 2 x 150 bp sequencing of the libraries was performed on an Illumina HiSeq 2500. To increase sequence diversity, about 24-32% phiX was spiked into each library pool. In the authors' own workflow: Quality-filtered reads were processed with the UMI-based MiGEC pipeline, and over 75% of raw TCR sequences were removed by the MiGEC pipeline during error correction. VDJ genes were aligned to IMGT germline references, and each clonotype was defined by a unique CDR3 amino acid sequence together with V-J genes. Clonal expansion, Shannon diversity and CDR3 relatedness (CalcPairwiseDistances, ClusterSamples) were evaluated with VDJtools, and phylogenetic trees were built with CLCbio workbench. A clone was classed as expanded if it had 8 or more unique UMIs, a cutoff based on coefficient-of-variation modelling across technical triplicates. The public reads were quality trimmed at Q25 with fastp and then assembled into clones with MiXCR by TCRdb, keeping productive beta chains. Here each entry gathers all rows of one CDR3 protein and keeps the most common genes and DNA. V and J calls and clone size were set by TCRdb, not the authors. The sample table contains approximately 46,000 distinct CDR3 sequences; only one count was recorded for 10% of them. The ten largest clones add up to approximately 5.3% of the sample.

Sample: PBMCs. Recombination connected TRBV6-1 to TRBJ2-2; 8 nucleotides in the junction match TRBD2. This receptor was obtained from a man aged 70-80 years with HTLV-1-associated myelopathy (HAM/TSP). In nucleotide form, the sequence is TGTGCCAGCAGTGTTCTGAGCGGGAGCACCGGGGAGCTGTTTTTT. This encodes CASSVLSGSTGELFF.